The 8 T cell receptor beta chains reported below all come from one sample, sequenced in a study of blood T cell repertoires in COVID-19. The repertoire was sequenced with immunoSEQ multiplex PCR; TCRdb's copy has only in-frame clones and lacks some. Among fewer than 200,000 clones listed, around 82% were seen once. Sequencing was done on a sample of peripheral blood. All receptors come from a woman in her 40s with COVID-19, enrolled during active disease.

The genes are TRBV28 and TRBJ2-3; 8 bases map to TRBD1. Germline V CDR1 and CDR2: MDHEN, SYDVKM. This CDR3 region has 14 residues. V was clipped by 5 bases and J by 5 bases; unmatched bases: 6. The CDR3, as DNA: TGTGCCAGCAGTCCGAGGACAGGGAAAGATACGCAGTATTTT. Its translation: CASSPRTGKDTQYF.

The rearrangement uses TRBV30 and TRBJ2-2; TRBD2 might be the D (5 bases). This CDR3 comprises 14 residues. The germline CDR1 and CDR2 sequences are GTSNPN and SVGIG (reference sequence). Between the trimmed V and J ends, which lost 2 bases and 7 bases, there was a span of 14 bases. Here the CDR3 DNA reads TGTGCCTGGAGTATAGGGAAACGGGGCGGGGAGCTGTTTTTT. Its protein is CAWSIGKRGGELFF.

This clone has just one count. The V and J genes are TRBV6-6 and TRBJ2-7, with TRBD2 matching over 8 bases. CDR3 length: 13 amino acids. J lost 6 bases, V lost 2 bases, and 3 bases had no gene match. The germline gives CDR1 MNHNY, CDR2 SVGAGI (reference sequence). The CDR3 nucleotides are TGTGCCAGCAGTTACGGACTAGCTAGCGAGCAGTACTTC. It yields the protein CASSYGLASEQYF.

V and J are TRBV27 and TRBJ1-5; D remains unclear. Germline V CDR1 and CDR2: MNHEY, SMNVEV (reference sequence). With 8 bases removed from V and 6 bases from J, the gap between germline ends came to 14 bases. The CDR3 totals 13 residues. This CDR3 reads CASASEVGQPQHF. The CDR3 DNA reads TGTGCCAGCGCGAGCGAGGTGGGTCAGCCCCAGCATTTT.

The chain carries TRBV27 and TRBJ2-7; TRBD2 is a possible D gene (7 bases). V was clipped by 6 bases and J by 3 bases, with 9 bases between them. Germline V gene sequence: CDR1 MNHEY, CDR2 SMNVEV (reference sequence). CDR3 length: 12 residues. CDR3: CASRGGGYEQYF. The CDR3, as DNA: TGTGCCAGCAGAGGGGGGGGCTACGAGCAGTACTTC.

Only one count was recorded for this clone. The rearrangement uses TRBV5-1 and TRBJ2-2; TRBD2 matches at 7 bases. Germline trimming cut 4 bases from V and 5 bases from J; bases unmatched to any gene: 8. Germline V gives CDR1 SGHRS, CDR2 YFSETQ. The CDR3 length is 15 residues. CDR3 region: CASSEGLPGTGELFF. The DNA of the CDR3 is TGCGCCAGCAGCGAGGGACTACCGGGGACCGGGGAGCTGTTTTTT.

This chain joins TRBV14 and TRBJ2-7; possible D gene TRBD2, 6 bases. Trimming pared 0 bases from V and 4 bases from J, leaving 10 bases between. The CDR3 is 14 residues long. Germline V gene sequence: CDR1 SGHDN, CDR2 FVKESK. The DNA of the CDR3 is TGTGCCAGCAGCCAAGATTCAGGGAGGTACGAGCAGTACTTC. Translation gives CASSQDSGRYEQYF.

The chain recombines TRBV5-1 with TRBJ2-1, with D uncertain. V lost 1 base and J 6 bases, leaving 11 bases between the germline ends. There are 14 residues in the CDR3. CDR1 SGHRS and CDR2 YFSETQ come from the germline V gene. The CDR3 DNA reads as TGCGCCAGCAGCTTGTTCCCGGGTTCCAATGAGCAGTTCTTC. Its translation: CASSLFPGSNEQFF.